The 20 T cell receptor beta chains listed next were all sequenced from one sample in a study of blood T cell repertoires in COVID-19. The data were produced by immunoSEQ multiplex PCR, yet TCRdb's version contains in-frame clones alone and is incomplete. In the table there are roughly 150,000 clones, 78% of which are singletons. Sequencing used peripheral blood. Receptor source: a woman at least 80 years old with acute or convalescent COVID-19.

The chain employs TRBV5-1 and TRBJ2-5; a weak D match, TRBD2 (6 bases). The V end was cut by 4 bases, the J end by 5 bases, with 15 bases between. CDR3 length: 14 amino acids. Germline V CDR1 and CDR2: SGHRS, YFSETQ. The CDR3 sequence: CASSPPGVVETQYF. In DNA form, the CDR3 reads TGCGCCAGCAGCCCTCCGGGAGTAGTCGAGACCCAGTACTTC.

This clone was seen a single time. The chain recombines TRBV7-9 with TRBJ2-7; 10 bases align to TRBD1. The ends lost 3 bases at V and 9 bases at J; junction bases unmatched: 8. Per germline, CDR1 SEHNR and CDR2 FQNEAQ (reference sequence). The CDR3 runs to 14 residues. The CDR3 is CASSFADRGRGQYF. The CDR3 DNA reads TGTGCCAGCAGCTTCGCCGACAGGGGGCGCGGGCAGTACTTC.

This clone was seen just once. The chain has TRBV6-5 and TRBJ1-1; D call uncertain. With 8 bases removed from V and 2 bases from J, the gap between germline ends came to 12 bases. CDR1 MNHEY and CDR2 SVGAGI come from the germline V gene. This CDR3 region has 13 residues. CDR3 loop: CASEGVYNTEAFF. CDR3 DNA: TGTGCCAGCGAAGGAGTTTACAACACTGAAGCTTTCTTT.

The chain joins TRBV7-9 to TRBJ1-1, with 11 bases fitting TRBD1. V trimming: 5 bases; J trimming: 6 bases; junction bases outside the gene matches: 5. Per germline, CDR1 SEHNR and CDR2 FQNEAQ (reference sequence). The CDR3 has 14 residues. In nucleotides, the CDR3 is TGTGCCAGCAGCGCGGACAGGGGGCGGCCTGAAGCTTTCTTT. Translation: CASSADRGRPEAFF.

This clone was seen more than once but under ten times. The V call is TRBV2, the J call TRBJ1-4; D remains ambiguous. Germline CDR1 is SNHLY and CDR2 is FYNNEI. V was pared by 4 bases and J by 2 bases, with 5 bases between. The CDR3 extends over 13 amino acids. Here the CDR3 DNA reads TGTGCCAGCAGTGTTAATACTAATGAAAAACTGTTTTTT. Protein: CASSVNTNEKLFF. The full variable domain, in which reference TRBV2 and TRBJ1-4 provide the parts outside the CDR3, is EPEVTQTPSHQVTQMGQEVILRCVPISNHLYFYWYRQILGQKVEFLVSFYNNEISEKSEIFDDQFSVERPDGSNFTLKIRSTKLEDSAMYFCASSVNTNEKLFFGSGTQLSVL.

This sequence joins TRBV6-5 and TRBJ1-1, with 11 nucleotides matching TRBD1. With 6 bases clipped from V and 4 bases from J, the junction kept 7 bases outside the gene matches. CDR3 length: 15 residues. Germline CDR1 and CDR2: MNHEY and SVGAGI. The CDR3 loop reads CASRGDRGFFTEAFF. For the CDR3, the DNA is TGTGCCAGCAGAGGGGACAGGGGGTTTTTCACTGAAGCTTTCTTT.

The rearrangement joins TRBV29-1 to TRBJ2-7; 7 nucleotides match TRBD1. V gave up 5 bases and J gave up 3 bases; unmatched junction bases: 7. Germline V CDR1 and CDR2: SQVTM, ANQGSEA. The CDR3 extends over 13 amino acids. The CDR3 sequence is CSVSTGLVYEQYF. CDR3 coding DNA: TGCAGCGTTTCGACAGGGTTGGTCTACGAGCAGTACTTC.

The genes are TRBV6-5 and TRBJ1-1; D is unclear. There are 11 residues in the CDR3. Trimming left V 11 bases short and J 2 bases short, with 9 bases between. The germline V gene has CDR1 MNHEY and CDR2 SVGAGI. CDR3 protein: CAYLSNTEAFF. DNA of the CDR3: TGTGCCTACTTATCTAACACTGAAGCTTTCTTT.

This rearrangement joins TRBV29-1 to TRBJ2-7; tentative D call: TRBD1 (6 bases). This CDR3 comprises 13 residues. Germline loops: CDR1 SQVTM, CDR2 ANQGSEA. The V end lost 2 bases, the J end lost 6 bases, and 14 bases lay between the germline ends. DNA for the CDR3: TGCAGCGTTGAAAGGGAAGGGGGTTTCGAGCAGTACTTC. Amino acids: CSVEREGGFEQYF.

The chain employs TRBV5-1 and TRBJ1-1, with 7 bases aligning to TRBD1. This CDR3 has 15 amino acids. The germline V gene encodes CDR1 SGHRS and CDR2 YFSETQ. The V and J ends lost 5 bases and 1 base, in that order; junction bases with no gene match: 8. The CDR3 DNA follows: TGCGCCAGCAGTTCCGCCGGACAGGCGAACACTGAAGCTTTCTTT. This translates into CASSSAGQANTEAFF. The full variable domain, rest sourced from reference TRBV5-1 and TRBJ1-1, is KAGVTQTPRYLIKTRGQQVTLSCSPISGHRSVSWYQQTPGQGLQFLFEYFSETQRNKGNFPGRFSGRQFSNSRSEMNVSTLELGDSALYLCASSSAGQANTEAFFGQGTRLTVV.

The CDR3 coding sequence is TGTGCCAGCAGCCCAAGGGGTTTTGGAAAACTGTTTTTT. It encodes CASSPRGFGKLFF. The J gene is TRBJ1-4, the V gene TRBV9; TRBD1 is a possible D gene (5 bases). This CDR3 is 13 amino acids long. The germline V gene has CDR1 SGDLS and CDR2 YYNGEE. Deletions cut 4 bases from V and 10 bases from J, with 14 bases between.

In this sample, this clone turned up a few times. The same CDR3 can be traced to other DNA sequences in this sample. This chain links TRBV12-3 or TRBV12-4 with TRBJ1-1; unclear D gene. V was clipped by 3 bases and J by 0 bases, with 5 bases between them. CDR3 size: 13 residues. Here the CDR3 reads CASSLRVNTEAFF. The CDR3 DNA is TGTGCCAGCAGTTTGAGGGTGAACACTGAAGCTTTCTTT.

This clone occurred once. The CDR3 region is CASSRERSSSGNTIYF. DNA for the CDR3: TGTGCCAGCAGCCGGGAGCGGTCGAGCTCTGGAAACACCATATATTTT. The chain uses TRBV11-2 and TRBJ1-3, with unresolved D. The V gene lost 5 bases and the J gene lost 0 bases, with 14 bases spanning the gap. CDR3 length equals 16 residues. Germline V CDR1 and CDR2: SGHAT, FQNNGV.

The J gene is TRBJ2-5, the V gene TRBV29-1, with D possibly TRBD2 on 6 matching bases. Germline values: CDR1 SQVTM, CDR2 ANQGSEA. V was cut by 7 bases and J by 0 bases, with 9 bases left in between. The CDR3 loop spans 12 amino acids. The DNA of the CDR3 is TGCAGCGCGGGACTGAACCAAGAGACCCAGTACTTC. Its translation: CSAGLNQETQYF.

The chain combines TRBV4-1 with TRBJ1-6; 7 bases line up with TRBD1. Looked up from germline, CDR1 is MGHRA and CDR2 is YSYEKL. This CDR3 spans 16 amino acids. J lost 6 bases, V lost 3 bases, and 8 bases had no gene match. The CDR3 DNA reads as TGCGCCAGCAGCCACGGAATGGGACAGCTTAATTCACCCCTCCACTTT. This encodes CASSHGMGQLNSPLHF.

The chain has TRBV7-9 and TRBJ2-1; 15 bases fit TRBD2. The CDR3 has 18 residues. The trim removed 5 bases at V and 6 bases at J, leaving 11 bases unmatched. Germline assignment: CDR1 SEHNR and CDR2 FQNEAQ (reference sequence). In DNA, the CDR3 is TGTGCCAGCAGCCCAGGACTAGCGGGGGGGGTCCCTCTCAATGAGCAGTTCTTC. Its translation: CASSPGLAGGVPLNEQFF.

This clone appeared a few times. The CDR3 DNA reads as TGCAGTGCTAGTCCGCGTAGCGGGAGCCAAGAGACCCAGTACTTC. Translating gives CSASPRSGSQETQYF. This sequence joins TRBV20-1 and TRBJ2-5; the match to TRBD2 covers 9 bases. Germline-derived CDR1 and CDR2 are DFQATT and SNEGSKA (reference sequence). After removal of 3 bases from V and 1 base from J, the junction contained 6 bases not matched to a gene. The CDR3 sequence is 15 residues long.

This chain connects TRBV19 to TRBJ2-5; weak D call: TRBD2 (7 bases). The V end was cut by 1 base, the J end by 5 bases, with 14 bases between. The CDR3 is 15 residues long. The germline V gene encodes CDR1 LNHDA and CDR2 SQIVND (reference sequence). The CDR3 reads CASSIGGGAGETQYF. In DNA form, the CDR3 reads TGTGCCAGTAGTATAGGAGGGGGGGCCGGGGAGACCCAGTACTTC. Using reference TRBV19 and TRBJ2-5 for the parts outside the CDR3, the full variable domain is DGGITQSPKYLFRKEGQNVTLSCEQNLNHDAMYWYRQDPGQGLRLIYYSQIVNDFQKGDIAEGYSVSREKKESFPLTVTSAQKNPTAFYLCASSIGGGAGETQYFGPGTRLLVL.

This rearrangement joins TRBV9 to TRBJ2-5; 7 bases are a match to TRBD1. CDR1 is SGDLS and CDR2 is YYNGEE in the germline V gene. With 0 bases clipped from V and 4 bases from J, the junction kept 6 bases outside the gene matches. The CDR3 runs 15 residues. In nucleotides, the CDR3 is TGTGCCAGCAGCGTAGGGGGTAGACAGGGAGAGACCCAGTACTTC. The encoded protein is CASSVGGRQGETQYF.

This CDR3 is CASSSHQWGQGHGYTF. Here the CDR3 DNA reads TGTGCCAGCAGTTCCCATCAATGGGGACAGGGCCATGGCTACACCTTC. The chain couples TRBV28 to TRBJ1-2; 9 bases fit TRBD1. Germline CDR1 and CDR2: MDHEN and SYDVKM. The CDR3 extends over 16 amino acids. V was pared by 4 bases and J by 6 bases, with 12 bases of the junction left unmatched.